This T cell receptor (beta chain) was sequenced during a study of CD8+ T cells in alopecia areata. General study points: On tofacitinib, scalp clonality and expanded CD8+ clones among top 100 fell significantly.

The germline CDR1 and CDR2 sequences are SGHRS and YFSETQ. This CDR3 is 14 amino acids long. The V end lost 0 bases, the J end lost 6 bases, and 10 bases lay between the germline ends. Regarding treatment: oral pan-JAK inhibitor, 5-10 mg twice daily. Sorted populations comprised CD4+ and CD8+ T cells obtained from PBMCs. cDNA reverse transcribed from extracted RNA served as the sequencing template. Method: immunoSEQ multiplex PCR; TCRdb's copy keeps in-frame clones and lacks some. The table records about 200,000 clones, 50% to 60% of them present only once. For this clone: Antigen specificity is unknown.

Sequenced material: CD4+ T cells sorted from blood, taken at week 4, from a patient treated with tofacitinib. The origin of this receptor is a human donor with alopecia areata. J is TRBJ2-4 and V is TRBV5-1, with D possibly TRBD2 on 5 matching bases. CDR3 sequence reads: CASSLGRGSNIQYF. The CDR3 coding sequence is TGCGCCAGCAGCTTGGGGCGAGGGTCAAACATTCAGTACTTC.